These 4 T cell receptor beta chains originate from one sample sequenced in a study of blood T cell repertoires in COVID-19. TCRdb's table, derived via immunoSEQ multiplex PCR, lists solely in-frame clones and lacks some. Seen here are under 300,000 clones, around 90% observed once, and the top ten hold roughly 2.1%. The sequenced material came from PBMCs or T cells enriched from blood (not recorded which). These receptor sequences come from a woman aged 40-49 years with acute COVID-19.

This rearrangement joins TRBV28 to TRBJ2-3; D unresolved. Trimming shortened V by 5 bases and J by 4 bases, and 13 bases separated the two germline ends. CDR1 MDHEN and CDR2 SYDVKM come from the germline V gene. This CDR3 spans 14 amino acids. The CDR3, as DNA: TGTGCCAGCAGTGACACCCCGCACGCAGATACGCAGTATTTT. Its translation is CASSDTPHADTQYF.

The chain is built from TRBV29-1 and TRBJ2-5, with 11 nucleotides matching TRBD1. J was trimmed by 2 bases and V by 4 bases; bases with no gene match: 6. The CDR3 contains 15 residues. Looked up from germline, CDR1 is SQVTM and CDR2 is ANQGSEA. The DNA for the CDR3 is TGCAGCGTTGCCAGGGACAGGGGGAAACAAGAGACCCAGTACTTC. This translates into CSVARDRGKQETQYF.

The V gene is TRBV29-1, the J gene TRBJ2-5, with TRBD2 identical over 10 bases. The CDR3 loop spans 16 amino acids. Trimming at V came to 6 bases and at J to 2 bases, leaving 12 bases not matched to a gene. CDR1 SQVTM and CDR2 ANQGSEA come from the germline V gene. CDR3 in DNA: TGCAGCGTGGGGGGGACTAGCGCCGCCAGACAAGAGACCCAGTACTTC. It yields the protein CSVGGTSAARQETQYF.

The gene calls are TRBV20-1 and TRBJ2-1; 7 bases align to TRBD1. The CDR3 totals 10 residues. V lost 5 bases to trimming and J lost 10 bases; unmatched junction nucleotides: 2. In germline, CDR1 is DFQATT, CDR2 SNEGSKA (reference sequence). CDR3 bases: TGCAGTGCTGGCAGGGGGGAGCAGTTCTTC. Protein product: CSAGRGEQFF.